The 27 T cell receptor beta chains below all came from one sample that was sequenced in a study of blood T cells in healthy people across ages. Together with a sample-barcoded 5' primer, a J-beta primer mix was included in a second PCR lasting about 6 to 11 cycles. TCRdb ran MiXCR on the 5' RACE reads and lists one entry per CDR3 protein. This sample has 1.5 million to 1.8 million distinct CDR3 sequences, with 35% to 45% found just once. The sequenced sample consisted of blood. The source is a woman between 18 and 30 years old in good health.

V usage is TRBV10-3 and J usage is TRBJ2-3; no clear D. V gave up 3 bases and J gave up 5 bases, with 9 bases separating them. The CDR3 sequence is 13 residues long. Germline values: CDR1 ENHRY, CDR2 SYGVKD. The CDR3 sequence: CAISEGRQDTQYF. CDR3 nucleotide sequence: TGTGCCATCAGTGAAGGGCGACAAGATACGCAGTATTTT.

This clonotype has at least ten counts. The chain employs TRBV4-3 and TRBJ2-1, with 8 bases lining up with TRBD2. Unmatched junction bases numbered 4, after V lost 4 bases and J lost 2 bases. Germline V lookup: CDR1 LGHNA, CDR2 YSLEER. There are 15 residues in the CDR3. CDR3: CASSPGSGTYNEQFF. DNA for the CDR3: TGCGCCAGCAGCCCTGGTAGCGGGACCTACAATGAGCAGTTCTTC.

This clonotype was counted between two and nine times. V is TRBV18 and J is TRBJ2-7; 8 nucleotides agree with TRBD1. CDR1 and CDR2 (germline): KGHSH, LQKENI. The CDR3 extends over 16 amino acids. Losses at the gene ends were 3 bases for V and 6 bases for J; bases not matched to a gene: 13. This chain's CDR3 is CASSPSDGQGRGEQYF. For the CDR3, the DNA is TGTGCCAGCTCACCTTCTGATGGACAGGGTCGAGGCGAGCAGTACTTC.

About this clonotype itself: Compared with germline, one end of the junction differs, possibly owing to a read error. The chain employs TRBV24-1 and TRBJ2-3; D tentatively reads TRBD1 or TRBD2 (6 bases each). Germline loops: CDR1 KGHDR, CDR2 SFDVKD. The CDR3 runs to 15 residues. CDR3 region: CATSDVRGRTDTQNF. The CDR3 DNA reads as TGTGCCACCAGTGATGTCCGGGGGCGTACAGATACGCAGAATTTT.

The chain recombines TRBV24-1 with TRBJ2-1; D remains ambiguous. V shed 1 base and J shed 8 bases, with 5 bases lying between them. The CDR3 has 12 residues. From germline, CDR1 is KGHDR and CDR2 SFDVKD. Here the CDR3 DNA reads TGTGCCACCAGTGATTTCACGGATGAGCAGTTCTTC. Translated: CATSDFTDEQFF.

The chain employs TRBV13 and TRBJ2-7, with TRBD2 as a possible D gene (5 bases). V was shortened by 7 bases and J by 7 bases, with 17 bases between the two germline ends. Germline CDR1 is PRHDT and CDR2 is FYEKMQ (reference sequence). The CDR3 loop spans 13 amino acids. CDR3 sequence: CASKDSAYNEQYF. The CDR3 nucleotides read TGTGCCAGCAAGGACTCTGCCTACAATGAGCAGTACTTC.

The CDR3 nucleotides are TGTGCCAGCAGTCCCTTCGTGGGGACTGAGCAGTACTTC. It yields the protein CASSPFVGTEQYF. The J gene is TRBJ2-7, the V gene TRBV12-3 or TRBV12-4; perhaps TRBD2 as D (6 bases). The V and J ends lost 5 bases and 7 bases respectively, with 15 bases between them. The CDR3 has 13 amino acids.

For this clonotype: The junction departs from germline at one end; a sequencing error may be responsible. The gene calls are TRBV7-9 and TRBJ2-7; D remains ambiguous. In germline, CDR1 is SEHNR, CDR2 FQNEAQ (reference sequence). This CDR3 comprises 14 residues. The CDR3, as DNA: TGTGCCAGCAGCTCCCTCAGGAAAACCTACGAGCGGTACTTC. Protein: CASSSLRKTYERYF.

This clonotype was seen a handful of times. CDR3 in amino acids: CASSPRAGQSYEQYF. Here the CDR3 DNA reads TGTGCCAGCAGTCCCCGCGCAGGCCAATCCTACGAGCAGTACTTC. The gene calls are TRBV27 and TRBJ2-7; D gene uncertain. Per germline, CDR1 MNHEY and CDR2 SMNVEV (reference sequence). V shed 5 bases and J shed 1 base, with 15 bases lying between them. The CDR3 covers 15 residues.

The CDR3 region is CASRGERGATDTQYF. The CDR3 nucleotides read TGTGCCAGCAGGGGGGAGCGGGGGGCCACAGATACGCAGTATTTT. This chain joins TRBV2 and TRBJ2-3, with 9 bases lining up with TRBD2. Losses at the gene ends were 6 bases for V and 2 bases for J; bases not matched to a gene: 6. The CDR3 has 15 amino acids. Germline-derived CDR1 and CDR2 are SNHLY and FYNNEI.

This clonotype was seen a handful of times. V is TRBV5-1 and J is TRBJ2-7; 9 bases line up with TRBD2. The CDR3 length is 18 residues. CDR1 SGHRS and CDR2 YFSETQ come from the germline V gene. Losses at the gene ends were 3 bases for V and 3 bases for J; bases not matched to a gene: 16. CDR3 sequence: CASSSQRASGVGYYEQYF. The CDR3 DNA reads as TGCGCCAGCAGCTCGCAAAGGGCTAGCGGGGTTGGTTACTACGAGCAGTACTTC.

J is TRBJ2-3 and V is TRBV7-9, with D possibly matching TRBD1 (5 bases). Germline values: CDR1 SEHNR, CDR2 FQNEAQ (reference sequence). This CDR3 has 16 amino acids. Trimming removed 4 bases at V and 6 bases at J, with 20 bases between. CDR3: CASSSTVLSQRDTQYF. CDR3 coding DNA: TGTGCCAGCAGCTCGACAGTCCTCTCCCAGAGGGATACGCAGTATTTT.

The genes are TRBV20-1 and TRBJ2-7, with 7 positions matching TRBD2. Germline loops: CDR1 DFQATT, CDR2 SNEGSKA (reference sequence). The CDR3 length is 14 residues. Germline trimming cut 6 bases from V and 3 bases from J; bases unmatched to any gene: 11. The CDR3 DNA follows: TGCAGTGCCCGGCGCCCTAGCGGCAACTACGAGCAGTACTTC. This codes for CSARRPSGNYEQYF.

This clonotype was found a few times. The rearrangement joins TRBV4-2 to TRBJ1-1; D is perhaps TRBD1 (5 bases). V gave up 0 bases and J gave up 3 bases, with 14 bases separating them. The germline V gene has CDR1 LGHNA and CDR2 YNFKEQ. The CDR3 length is 16 residues. CDR3 in amino acids: CASSQDYSLGDTEAFF. CDR3 nucleotide sequence: TGTGCCAGCAGCCAAGATTACAGCTTGGGGGACACTGAAGCTTTCTTT.

As for this clonotype: The junction shows a germline mismatch at one end, possibly a read error. The V call is TRBV27, the J call TRBJ2-7; D not resolved. Germline CDR1 reads MNHEY; CDR2 reads SMNVEV (reference sequence). This CDR3 is 15 amino acids long. CDR3 amino acids: CAGSFGQGRSYEQYF. The CDR3 DNA reads as TGTGCCGGCAGTTTTGGTCAAGGGCGTTCCTACGAGCAGTACTTC.

This clonotype was observed a few times. The chain employs TRBV20-1 and TRBJ2-1; 10 nucleotides align to TRBD2. The CDR3 loop spans 13 amino acids. The germline V gene encodes CDR1 DFQATT and CDR2 SNEGSKA (reference sequence). V shed 6 bases, J shed 7 bases, and the junction held 6 bases outside the gene matches. CDR3 DNA sequence: TGCAGTGCGTTAAGCGGGAGGGGGAATGAGCAGTTCTTC. This codes for CSALSGRGNEQFF.

This clonotype has more than one count but fewer than ten. J is TRBJ1-1 and V is TRBV20-1, with 8 bases identical to TRBD1. The CDR3 contains 12 residues. V lost 6 bases to trimming and J lost 3 bases; unmatched junction nucleotides: 3. The germline V gene has CDR1 DFQATT and CDR2 SNEGSKA (reference sequence). This CDR3 reads CSADRVDTEAFF. CDR3 DNA: TGCAGTGCGGACAGGGTTGACACTGAAGCTTTCTTT.

This clonotype was seen a single time. Here the CDR3 DNA reads TGCAGTGCCACCCATGAAAAACTGTTTTTT. Protein sequence: CSATHEKLFF. The V gene is TRBV20-1, the J gene TRBJ1-4; no definite D call. V was shortened by 6 bases and J by 6 bases, with 5 bases between the two germline ends. CDR1 DFQATT and CDR2 SNEGSKA come from the germline V gene (reference sequence). The length of the CDR3 is 10 residues.

This chain connects TRBV5-1 to TRBJ2-2; D gene uncertain. Trimming removed 0 bases at V and 1 base at J, with 7 bases between. This CDR3 comprises 15 residues. Germline values: CDR1 SGHRS, CDR2 YFSETQ. The CDR3 coding sequence is TGCGCCAGCAGCTTGGAGGCAGGGAACACCGGGGAGCTGTTTTTT. Its protein product is CASSLEAGNTGELFF.

V usage is TRBV20-1 and J usage is TRBJ2-7; D is ambiguous. Between the trimmed V and J ends, which lost 0 bases and 6 bases, there was a span of 12 bases. Germline V gene data show CDR1 as DFQATT and CDR2 as SNEGSKA (reference sequence). The CDR3 totals 13 residues. The chain's CDR3 is CSARDPTTPEQYF. For the CDR3, the DNA is TGCAGTGCTAGAGATCCAACGACCCCCGAGCAGTACTTC.

Regarding this clonotype: One junction end disagrees with the germline gene, perhaps due to a read error. The chain uses TRBV7-2 and TRBJ2-3; 8 bases align to TRBD2. Germline-derived CDR1 and CDR2 are SGHTA and FQGNSA. The CDR3 length is 13 residues. The CDR3: CVSQRGNTDTQYF. DNA of the CDR3: TGTGTCAGCCAGCGGGGGAACACAGATACGCAGTATTTT.

On this clonotype: It may be a read error: a sequence one base away is much more abundant. V and J are TRBV2 and TRBJ1-5; D is undetermined. The CDR3 runs 13 residues. CDR1 SNHLY and CDR2 FYNNEI come from the germline V gene. The V end was cut by 3 bases, the J end by 0 bases, with 3 bases between. CDR3 sequence reads: CASSDISNQPQHF. The CDR3, as DNA: TGTGCCAGCAGTGACATTAGCAATCAGCCCCAGCATTTT.

As concerns this clonotype: Relative to the germline gene, one junction end is altered; a read error may explain this. CDR3 region: CASSLDQGSSYNSPLHF. The CDR3 DNA reads as TGCGCCAGCAGTTTGGATCAGGGGAGCTCCTATAATTCACCCCTCCACTTT. The V call is TRBV27, the J call TRBJ1-6, with D possibly matching TRBD1 (6 bases). The CDR3 is 17 residues long. Looked up from germline, CDR1 is MNHEY and CDR2 is SMNVEV (reference sequence).

This clonotype was picked up a small number of times. The chain is built from TRBV27 and TRBJ2-1; D remains ambiguous. This CDR3 has 13 amino acids. CDR1 is MNHEY, CDR2 SMNVEV, per germline (reference sequence). Trimming stripped 5 bases from V and 3 bases from J, with 8 bases between. The DNA for the CDR3 is TGTGCCAGCAGTGGGCCGATCTACAATGAGCAGTTCTTC. Residues: CASSGPIYNEQFF.

This chain links TRBV29-1 with TRBJ1-1; D gene ambiguous. CDR1 is SQVTM, CDR2 ANQGSEA, per germline. Trimming took 4 bases from V and 2 from J, leaving 14 bases between them. The CDR3 is 14 residues long. The CDR3 coding sequence is TGCAGCGTTGTATATCCGGGCCCCAACACTGAAGCTTTCTTT. Encoded protein: CSVVYPGPNTEAFF. Full variable domain (rest looked up from reference TRBV29-1 and TRBJ1-1): SAVISQKPSRDICQRGTSLTIQCQVDSQVTMMFWYRQQPGQSLTLIATANQGSEATYESGFVIDKFPISRPNLTFSTLTVSNMSPEDSSIYLCSVVYPGPNTEAFFGQGTRLTVV.

The chain has TRBV29-1 and TRBJ1-1; no definite D call. Trimming left V 0 bases short and J 0 bases short, with 17 bases between. The CDR3 length is 17 residues. From germline, CDR1 is SQVTM and CDR2 ANQGSEA. This chain's CDR3 is CSVEDSAPNVMNTEAFF. As DNA, the CDR3 is TGCAGCGTTGAAGATTCGGCGCCCAATGTGATGAACACTGAAGCTTTCTTT. Combining the CDR3 with reference TRBV29-1 and TRBJ1-1 gives the whole variable domain SAVISQKPSRDICQRGTSLTIQCQVDSQVTMMFWYRQQPGQSLTLIATANQGSEATYESGFVIDKFPISRPNLTFSTLTVSNMSPEDSSIYLCSVEDSAPNVMNTEAFFGQGTRLTVV.

The chain has TRBV29-1 and TRBJ2-5; tentatively, D is TRBD1 (5 bases). The CDR3 has 14 residues. Trimming removed 6 bases from V and 1 base from J, with 15 bases in between. Germline lookup yields CDR1 SQVTM and CDR2 ANQGSEA. For the CDR3, the DNA is TGCAGCGTCGCCCAGGGCCACTCCCAAGAGACCCAGTACTTC. It specifies CSVAQGHSQETQYF.